This TCR beta chain came from a study of CD8+CD57+ T cells in acquired aplastic anemia (dated by TCRdb to the late 2010s). Background for the entire study: A mean of about 3.2 ug of DNA, ranging from roughly 0.19 to 27.4 ug, was extracted from sorted CD4+ and CD8+ cells. A CD8+CD57+ expansion meant a frequency higher than the mean frequency seen in healthy subjects.

This clonotype was seen repeatedly, ten times or more. Its antigen is not yet known. Base qualities are not at hand, and no much larger clone is one base apart. Study-wide conclusions, independent of this receptor: Although around 30 CD8+ CDR3 sequences were shared by patients and controls, these sequences appeared highly expressed in patients and within the immunodominant clones of patients. Between patients and healthy controls, no significant difference in CD8+ Simpson's diversity was found (P=0.060).

Patients chosen for sequencing had shown expansion of CD8+CD57+ cells by flow cytometry. Severe acquired aplastic anemia was diagnosed in all patients according to International Study of Aplastic Anemia and Agranulocytosis and Camitta criteria. No patient had received any therapy when blood was sampled. The study deep-sequenced TCR repertoires of sorted CD4+ and CD8+ blood T cells from severe aplastic anemia patients and healthy subjects. Patients were enrolled under clinicaltrials.gov protocols 00001620, 01623167, 00001397, 00071045, 00081523 and 00961064 in the USA. Ficoll-Paque density gradient centrifugation was used to isolate peripheral blood mononuclear cells. CD4+ and CD8+ T cells were sorted by FACS or magnetic beads before DNA extraction. Profiling of TCR beta VDJ combinations and CDR3 sequences used genomic DNA as the template. TCR repertoire sequencing was run on an Illumina HiSeq 2000. From the authors' description of their analysis: Repertoire assessment relied on Simpson's diversity index, CDR3 size and DJ length profiles, and TRBV/TRBJ rearrangement plots. Whichever DNA sequence was most abundant in the deep sequencing data was defined as the immunodominant clone. CDR3 amino acid sequences were screened for sharing across subjects and were compared with published repertoires and the VDJdb database. Using fastp at Q25 and MiXCR, TCRdb reprocessed the public reads and kept productive beta chains. Under each unique CDR3 protein, matching rows form one entry showing the most common genes and DNA. TCRdb's processing, not the authors' own work, is the source of the V and J calls. The sample table contains hundreds of thousands of distinct CDR3 sequences; only one count was recorded for about a third of them. The ten top clones hold nearly 0.85% of the sample.

This sequence originates from a human donor with aplastic anemia. The sample taken for sequencing was sorted CD4+, CD8+, or CD8+CD57+ T cells (not recorded which) from PBMCs.

The CDR3 protein is CASSGGLEAEQYF. The DNA is as follows: TGTGCCAGCAGCGGGGGTCTAGAAGCCGAGCAGTACTTC. The chain links TRBV7-9 with TRBJ2-7; the D element could tentatively be TRBD1 or TRBD2, as 5 bases agree for each. Its CDR3 holds 13 amino acids, cysteine through phenylalanine. Just the 39-base CDR3 DNA is kept, in frame starting at base 1. The trim is 5 bases for V and 6 bases for J, with a gap of 14 bases between the germline ends. The germline V gene encodes CDR1 SEHNR and CDR2 FQNEAQ (reference sequence).